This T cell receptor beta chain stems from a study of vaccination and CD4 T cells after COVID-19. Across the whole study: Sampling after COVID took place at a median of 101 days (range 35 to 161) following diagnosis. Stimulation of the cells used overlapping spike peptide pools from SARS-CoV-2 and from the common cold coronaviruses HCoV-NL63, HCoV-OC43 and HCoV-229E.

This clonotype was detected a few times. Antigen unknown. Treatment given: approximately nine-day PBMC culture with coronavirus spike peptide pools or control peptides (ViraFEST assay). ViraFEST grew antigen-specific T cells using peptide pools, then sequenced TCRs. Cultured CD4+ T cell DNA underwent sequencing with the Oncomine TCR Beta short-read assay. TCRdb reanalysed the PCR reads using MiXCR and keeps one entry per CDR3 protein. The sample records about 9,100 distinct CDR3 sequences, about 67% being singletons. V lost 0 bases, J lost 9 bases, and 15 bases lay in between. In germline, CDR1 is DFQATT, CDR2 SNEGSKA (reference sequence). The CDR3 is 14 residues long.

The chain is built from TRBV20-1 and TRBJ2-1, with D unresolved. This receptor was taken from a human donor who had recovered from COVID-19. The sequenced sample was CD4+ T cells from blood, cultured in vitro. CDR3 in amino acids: CSARDLRAKAEQFF. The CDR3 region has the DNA TGCAGTGCTAGAGATCTACGGGCAAAGGCTGAGCAGTTCTTC.